Presented here are 26 T cell receptor beta chains from one specimen sequenced in a study of blood T cell repertoires in COVID-19. Generated by immunoSEQ multiplex PCR, the TCRdb table keeps only in-frame clones and is missing some. The sample holds under 250,000 clones; about 82% are singletons and the top ten take approximately 5%. Sequencing input: peripheral blood. These receptors were collected from a woman over 75 with COVID-19, enrolled during active disease.

This clone came up a few times. V is TRBV29-1 and J is TRBJ1-2; D possibly corresponds to TRBD1 (6 bases). V gave up 3 bases and J gave up 2 bases, with 10 bases separating them. The CDR3 sequence is 13 residues long. The germline V gene has CDR1 SQVTM and CDR2 ANQGSEA. This chain's CDR3 is CSVETGANYGYTF. DNA of the CDR3: TGCAGCGTTGAGACAGGCGCGAACTATGGCTACACCTTC.

This chain joins TRBV20-1 and TRBJ1-1; D gene ambiguous. The CDR3 runs 10 residues. The germline V gene has CDR1 DFQATT and CDR2 SNEGSKA (reference sequence). The ends were cut back, 6 bases at V and 11 bases at J, with 13 bases in the middle. This chain's CDR3 is CSAWSFEAFF. The CDR3, as DNA: TGCAGTGCCTGGAGTTTTGAGGCTTTCTTT.

The chain combines TRBV4-3 with TRBJ1-4, with unresolved D. CDR1 and CDR2 from the germline V gene are LGHNA and YSLEER. This CDR3 is 16 amino acids long. V lost 0 bases and J 2 bases, leaving 10 bases between the germline ends. CDR3 protein: CASSQDLAGTNEKLFF. The CDR3 region has the DNA TGCGCCAGCAGCCAAGACCTGGCTGGCACTAATGAAAAACTGTTTTTT.

In its sample, this clone was seen a few times. The CDR3 loop reads CASSGTLMREQPQHF. DNA of the CDR3: TGTGCCTCCTCGGGCACTCTCATGCGGGAACAGCCCCAGCATTTT. The chain uses TRBV2 and TRBJ1-5; D unclear. V lost 11 bases and J 7 bases, leaving 24 bases between the germline ends. The CDR3 extends over 15 amino acids. CDR1 and CDR2 from the germline V gene are SNHLY and FYNNEI.

The rearrangement joins TRBV6-1 to TRBJ1-5; D gene uncertain. Germline assignment: CDR1 MNHNS and CDR2 SASEGT. Trimming pared 0 bases from V and 1 base from J, leaving 7 bases between. The CDR3 sequence is 15 residues long. CDR3 region: CASSEARKSNQPQHF. For the CDR3, the DNA is TGTGCCAGCAGTGAAGCCAGAAAGAGCAATCAGCCCCAGCATTTT.

This clone occurred a few times. This sequence joins TRBV27 and TRBJ2-2; D ambiguous. Trimming left V 6 bases short and J 0 bases short, with 11 bases between. CDR1 and CDR2 (germline): MNHEY, SMNVEV (reference sequence). The CDR3 is made up of 15 amino acids. The CDR3 bases are TGTGCCAGCAGCCCTATCACTTCGAACACCGGGGAGCTGTTTTTT. It translates to CASSPITSNTGELFF.

This rearrangement joins TRBV9 to TRBJ1-1; weak D call: TRBD1 (6 bases). The V end lost 4 bases, the J end lost 1 base, and 14 bases lay between the germline ends. The V gene's germline CDR1 is SGDLS and CDR2 YYNGEE. This CDR3 contains 15 residues. The CDR3 region is CASSQGGSGNTEAFF. In nucleotides, the CDR3 is TGTGCCAGCAGCCAAGGGGGATCAGGGAACACTGAAGCTTTCTTT.

This chain links TRBV10-3 with TRBJ1-4, with D hard to call. V lost 4 bases, J lost 8 bases, and 8 bases lay in between. CDR1 is ENHRY, CDR2 SYGVKD, per germline. The CDR3 length is 12 residues. The CDR3 DNA sequence: TGTGCCATCAGTGGCGATGTCGAAAAACTGTTTTTT. Its protein product is CAISGDVEKLFF.

The chain combines TRBV3-1 (or the pseudogene TRBV3-2) with TRBJ1-2; 8 nucleotides match TRBD1. Unmatched junction bases numbered 9, after V lost 7 bases and J lost 5 bases. CDR3 size: 14 residues. The V gene's germline CDR1 is LGHDT and CDR2 YNNKEL (reference sequence). CDR3 region: CASTADRAGYGYTF. The CDR3 coding sequence is TGTGCCAGCACCGCGGACAGGGCTGGGTATGGCTACACCTTC.

V gene TRBV5-5 combines with J gene TRBJ1-2; D is perhaps TRBD1 (5 bases). V lost 2 bases and J 5 bases, leaving 16 bases between the germline ends. This CDR3 spans 15 amino acids. The germline gives CDR1 SGHKS, CDR2 YYEKEE (reference sequence). CDR3 residues: CASSFGQGSFYGYTF. The CDR3 bases are TGTGCCAGCAGCTTCGGACAAGGGTCATTTTATGGCTACACCTTC.

This clone has just a few counts. The chain is built from TRBV28 and TRBJ1-5; D perhaps matches TRBD1 (5 bases). Germline V CDR1 and CDR2: MDHEN, SYDVKM. The CDR3 loop spans 12 amino acids. The V end lost 7 bases, the J end lost 3 bases, and 7 bases lay between the germline ends. The CDR3 reads CASTGSNQPQHF. The DNA for the CDR3 is TGTGCCAGCACAGGGTCCAATCAGCCCCAGCATTTT. The full variable domain, rest sourced from reference TRBV28 and TRBJ1-5, is DVKVTQSSRYLVKRTGEKVFLECVQDMDHENMFWYRQDPGLGLRLIYFSYDVKMKEKGDIPEGYSVSREKKERFSLILESASTNQTSMYLCASTGSNQPQHFGDGTRLSIL.

This chain uses TRBV2 with TRBJ1-1, with unresolved D. V was cut by 5 bases and J by 1 base, with 8 bases left in between. CDR1 and CDR2 from the germline V gene are SNHLY and FYNNEI. CDR3 length: 13 amino acids. CDR3 region: CASSFSKNTEAFF. In DNA, the CDR3 is TGTGCCAGCAGTTTTTCAAAGAACACTGAAGCTTTCTTT.

This chain links TRBV25-1 with TRBJ2-7; the match to TRBD1 covers 12 bases. Losses at the gene ends were 6 bases for V and 1 base for J; bases not matched to a gene: 4. Per germline, CDR1 MGHDK and CDR2 SYGVNS. CDR3 length equals 15 residues. The CDR3 nucleotides are TGTGCCAGCAGGGGACAGGGGGCGAAGTCCTACGAGCAGTACTTC. It yields the protein CASRGQGAKSYEQYF.

The rearrangement links TRBV27 to TRBJ1-4; the match to TRBD1 covers 7 bases. Losses at the gene ends were 6 bases for V and 4 bases for J; bases not matched to a gene: 5. Germline lookup yields CDR1 MNHEY and CDR2 SMNVEV (reference sequence). The CDR3 extends over 14 amino acids. The CDR3 loop is CASSPGQVNEKLFF. The CDR3 coding sequence is TGTGCCAGCAGCCCCGGACAGGTTAATGAAAAACTGTTTTTT.

J is TRBJ1-6 and V is TRBV3-1 (or the pseudogene TRBV3-2); D ambiguous. Germline CDR1 reads LGHDT; CDR2 reads YNNKEL (reference sequence). Deletions cut 4 bases from V and 7 bases from J, with 5 bases between. This CDR3 has 12 amino acids. The CDR3, as DNA: TGTGCCAGCAGCCCGCTAAATTCACCCCTCCACTTT. Translated: CASSPLNSPLHF.

The rearrangement links TRBV4-1 to TRBJ2-5; 8 bases are a match to TRBD2. CDR1 and CDR2 (germline): MGHRA, YSYEKL. With V trimmed by 5 bases and J by 5 bases, 13 bases remained unmatched. The CDR3 runs 16 residues. The CDR3 here is CASSALGAGAGETQYF. CDR3 bases: TGCGCCAGCAGCGCGTTGGGAGCGGGGGCCGGGGAGACCCAGTACTTC.

V usage is TRBV28 and J usage is TRBJ1-5, with TRBD1 as a possible D gene (6 bases). This CDR3 is built from 13 residues. Germline values: CDR1 MDHEN, CDR2 SYDVKM. The germline V and J ends were trimmed by 6 bases and 3 bases, with 9 bases remaining between them. CDR3 loop: CASRDRNNQPQHF. The CDR3 DNA reads TGTGCCAGCAGAGACAGGAACAATCAGCCCCAGCATTTT.

The V and J genes are TRBV5-1 and TRBJ1-2; 7 bases fit TRBD1. V was pared by 4 bases and J by 2 bases, with 5 bases of the junction left unmatched. Germline values: CDR1 SGHRS, CDR2 YFSETQ. There are 14 residues in the CDR3. The CDR3 loop is CASSRTGENYGYTF. The CDR3 bases are TGCGCCAGCAGCCGGACAGGCGAGAACTATGGCTACACCTTC.

V gene TRBV9 combines with J gene TRBJ1-4; D not resolved. The V end lost 0 bases, the J end lost 7 bases, and 10 bases lay between the germline ends. The CDR3 loop spans 14 amino acids. CDR1 and CDR2 (germline): SGDLS, YYNGEE. CDR3 bases: TGTGCCAGCAGCGTAGGGCCAGGATTTGAAAAACTGTTTTTT. Translating gives CASSVGPGFEKLFF.

The J gene is TRBJ1-6, the V gene TRBV18, with D possibly TRBD1 on 6 matching bases. This CDR3 has 13 amino acids. Germline CDR1 is KGHSH and CDR2 is LQKENI. V was trimmed by 5 bases and J by 7 bases, leaving 9 bases between them. CDR3 in DNA: TGTGCCAGCTCAGCCCAGGGGAATTCACCCCTCCACTTT. It is translated as CASSAQGNSPLHF.

V and J are TRBV10-3 and TRBJ2-1; 10 bases line up with TRBD2. Germline V gene sequence: CDR1 ENHRY, CDR2 SYGVKD. V dropped 8 bases and J dropped 1; count of bases not matched to a gene: 8. The CDR3 runs to 16 residues. CDR3 sequence (DNA): TGTGCCATCTCCAACAGCGGGGGGGCATCCTACAATGAGCAGTTCTTC. Translated: CAISNSGGASYNEQFF.

This chain links TRBV4-1 with TRBJ1-1, with D possibly TRBD1 on 6 matching bases. V was pared by 0 bases and J by 0 bases, with 14 bases between. Germline V gene sequence: CDR1 MGHRA, CDR2 YSYEKL. There are 17 residues in the CDR3. This CDR3 reads CASSQDGTGSMNTEAFF. DNA for the CDR3: TGCGCCAGCAGCCAAGACGGAACAGGGTCCATGAACACTGAAGCTTTCTTT.

The chain joins TRBV27 to TRBJ1-2; D call uncertain. The CDR3 has 12 residues. CDR1 is MNHEY and CDR2 is SMNVEV in the germline V gene (reference sequence). V dropped 3 bases and J dropped 8 bases, with 10 bases sitting between them. The CDR3: CASSFRGGGYTF. CDR3 nucleotides: TGTGCCAGCAGTTTCCGGGGTGGGGGCTACACCTTC.

V is TRBV28 and J is TRBJ1-6, with TRBD1 matching 12 bases. V was clipped by 6 bases and J by 9 bases; unmatched bases: 6. Germline lookup yields CDR1 MDHEN and CDR2 SYDVKM. The CDR3 has 15 residues. The CDR3 region has the DNA TGTGCCAGCAGCCCTCCGGGACAGGGGGCTTCACCCCTCCACTTT. Translation: CASSPPGQGASPLHF.

A few counts support this clone. The chain has TRBV30 and TRBJ1-2, with TRBD1 matching 7 bases. In germline, CDR1 is GTSNPN, CDR2 SVGIG (reference sequence). CDR3 length equals 13 residues. V was pared by 2 bases and J by 0 bases, with 0 bases of the junction left unmatched. The CDR3 region is CAWSTGANYGYTF. CDR3 DNA: TGTGCCTGGAGTACAGGGGCTAACTATGGCTACACCTTC.

The rearrangement joins TRBV19 to TRBJ2-5; TRBD2 matches at 7 bases. This CDR3 is 15 amino acids long. Germline values: CDR1 LNHDA, CDR2 SQIVND (reference sequence). Trimming took 6 bases from V and 2 from J; bases not matched to a gene: 9. CDR3 in amino acids: CASSLPAGPQETQYF. The CDR3, as DNA: TGTGCCAGTAGCCTACCAGCGGGGCCACAAGAGACCCAGTACTTC.